Below are 18 T cell receptor beta chains sequenced from a single sample in a study of T cells in Graves' hyperthyroidism and ophthalmopathy. The source material, RNA transcripts, was used to amplify TCR beta CDR3 regions. First-round RT-PCR targeting the TCR CDR3 was performed with the HTBI primer set. TCRdb itself ran the multiplex PCR reads through MiXCR, one entry per CDR3 protein. The sample lists 300,000 to 450,000 distinct CDR3 sequences; approximately 13% were seen once. Sequencing was performed on blood. All receptors derive from a woman in her sixties or seventies with Graves' hyperthyroidism.

V gene TRBV4-1 combines with J gene TRBJ2-1; 10 nucleotides agree with TRBD2. In germline, CDR1 is MGHRA, CDR2 YSYEKL. V was clipped by 1 base and J by 8 bases; unmatched bases: 20. The CDR3 consists of 20 residues. The CDR3 DNA sequence: TGCGCCAGCAGCCAAGTTGGACGGAGACCAAGCGGGAGGGGCGTCGATGAGCAGTTCTTC. Translated, it gives CASSQVGRRPSGRGVDEQFF.

This clonotype was recorded at least ten times. The chain uses TRBV3-1 and TRBJ1-1; D unclear. Germline V lookup: CDR1 LGHDT, CDR2 YNNKEL (reference sequence). The CDR3 has 13 residues. Trimming took 2 bases from V and 11 from J, leaving 15 bases between them. CDR3 sequence (DNA): TGTGCCAGCAGCCAAACTCGGAGAGGGTGGGCTTTCTTT. Protein sequence: CASSQTRRGWAFF.

This clonotype was recorded a few times. This chain connects TRBV14 to TRBJ2-7, with D possibly being TRBD1 or TRBD2 (5 bases each). Trimming cost V 1 base and J 4 bases, with 20 bases left between them. This CDR3 contains 17 residues. CDR1 SGHDN and CDR2 FVKESK come from the germline V gene. CDR3 sequence (DNA): TGTGCCAGCAGCCAAGGGGGGTCGTGGTATGATGATTACGAGCAGTACTTC. Protein sequence: CASSQGGSWYDDYEQYF.

This clonotype was found many times. V and J are TRBV11-3 and TRBJ2-1, with TRBD1 as a possible D gene (5 bases). Germline V gives CDR1 SGHNT, CDR2 YENEEA. Deletions cut 0 bases from V and 5 bases from J, with 8 bases between. The CDR3 spans 14 residues. The CDR3: CASSLEGAHNEQFF. CDR3 bases: TGTGCCAGCAGCTTAGAAGGGGCCCACAATGAGCAGTTCTTC. Complete variable domain (other parts from reference TRBV11-3 and TRBJ2-1): EAGVVQSPRYKIIEKKQPVAFWCNPISGHNTLYWYLQNLGQGPELLIRYENEEAVDDSQLPKDRFSAERLKGVDSTLKIQPAELGDSAVYLCASSLEGAHNEQFFGPGTRLTVL.

This clonotype was seen repeatedly, ten times or more. The rearrangement uses TRBV28 and TRBJ1-3; D remains ambiguous. Germline V gene data show CDR1 as MDHEN and CDR2 as SYDVKM. Trimming took 3 bases from V and 0 from J, leaving 9 bases between them. The CDR3 has 15 residues. This CDR3 reads CASSFTPVSGNTIYF. For the CDR3, the DNA is TGTGCCAGCAGTTTTACTCCCGTCTCTGGAAACACCATATATTTT. Filled out from reference TRBV28 and TRBJ1-3, the complete variable domain reads DVKVTQSSRYLVKRTGEKVFLECVQDMDHENMFWYRQDPGLGLRLIYFSYDVKMKEKGDIPEGYSVSREKKERFSLILESASTNQTSMYLCASSFTPVSGNTIYFGEGSWLTVV.

The sample holds many counts of this clonotype. The chain employs TRBV14 and TRBJ2-3; D is possibly TRBD2 (6 bases). The CDR3 runs 15 residues. With 4 bases removed from V and 4 bases from J, the gap between germline ends came to 15 bases. Germline V gene sequence: CDR1 SGHDN, CDR2 FVKESK. The DNA for the CDR3 is TGTGCCAGCAGCCGCCGACTAGGGTCGTCAGATACGCAGTATTTT. This encodes CASSRRLGSSDTQYF.

About this clonotype itself: A read error may be the cause here, since a much bigger clone is one base away. This chain uses TRBV6-2 or TRBV6-3 with TRBJ2-7; D not certain. The J call could be wrong; TRBJ2-1 is a better fit for the DNA end. Germline V gives CDR1 MNHEY, CDR2 SVGEGT. This CDR3 is 16 amino acids long. The CDR3 DNA is TGTGCCAGCAGTGCCCTGGATGCCCTGCGTTCCTACGAGCAGTTCTTC. Encoded protein: CASSALDALRSYEQFF.

The sample holds many counts of this clonotype. The chain is built from TRBV12-3 or TRBV12-4 and TRBJ1-5; D possibly corresponds to TRBD1 (5 bases). The V gene lost 1 base and the J gene lost 0 bases, with 10 bases spanning the gap. This CDR3 is 16 amino acids long. The CDR3 here is CASSLDWGNSNQPQHF. The CDR3 bases are TGTGCCAGCAGTTTAGATTGGGGGAATAGCAATCAGCCCCAGCATTTT.

This clonotype turned up a few times. At one end, the junction sequence differs from germline, possibly due to a read error. CDR3 nucleotide sequence: TGTGCCTGGAGACCCGACACCGGGGAGCTATTTTTT. Translating gives CAWRPDTGELFF. This sequence joins TRBV30 and TRBJ2-2, with D tentatively TRBD2 (5 bases). The CDR3 spans 12 residues. Per the germline V gene, CDR1 is GTSNPN and CDR2 is SVGIG (reference sequence).

Many counts were recorded for this clonotype. The chain uses TRBV20-1 and TRBJ1-1; D might be TRBD1 (6 bases). With 6 bases removed from V and 8 bases from J, the gap between germline ends came to 16 bases. This CDR3 has 12 residues. The germline CDR1 and CDR2 sequences are DFQATT and SNEGSKA (reference sequence). The CDR3 bases are TGCAGTGCGGTTGGACAGCCCAGGGAAGCTTTCTTT. Protein: CSAVGQPREAFF.

This clonotype was found many times. V gene TRBV12-3 or TRBV12-4 combines with J gene TRBJ1-4; the match to TRBD1 covers 10 bases. The CDR3 totals 15 residues. V was pared by 6 bases and J by 4 bases, with 5 bases of the junction left unmatched. The CDR3 DNA is TGTGCCAGCAGACAGGGACAGGGGAGTAATGAAAAACTGTTTTTT. Protein: CASRQGQGSNEKLFF.

This clonotype was seen a few times. The V and J genes are TRBV9 and TRBJ1-3; D unresolved. V was pared by 5 bases and J by 4 bases, with 10 bases between. Germline CDR1 and CDR2: SGDLS and YYNGEE. The CDR3 runs to 13 residues. CDR3 sequence: CASSITDGNTIYF. The DNA for the CDR3 is TGTGCCAGCAGTATTACAGACGGAAACACCATATATTTT.

In its sample, this clonotype was seen many times. V usage is TRBV18 and J usage is TRBJ2-5; possible D gene TRBD2, 6 bases. From germline, CDR1 is KGHSH and CDR2 LQKENI. V shed 0 bases and J shed 5 bases, with 16 bases lying between them. The CDR3 runs 16 residues. The CDR3 protein is CASSPPGLRGGETQYF. The CDR3 DNA is TGTGCCAGCTCACCACCGGGGCTTCGGGGAGGCGAGACCCAGTACTTC.

This clonotype was counted between two and nine times. The rearrangement joins TRBV29-1 to TRBJ2-5; D not certain. CDR3 length equals 11 residues. Germline V gives CDR1 SQVTM, CDR2 ANQGSEA. Trimming shortened V by 6 bases and J by 2 bases, and 7 bases separated the two germline ends. The CDR3 DNA reads TGCAGCGTCCTGCTTCAAGAGACCCAGTACTTC. Translated: CSVLLQETQYF.

This clonotype was observed many times. This rearrangement joins TRBV12-5 to TRBJ1-2; a weak D match, TRBD1 (5 bases). V was clipped by 2 bases and J by 4 bases, with 26 bases between them. CDR3 length: 19 residues. CDR1 LGHNT and CDR2 FRNRAP come from the germline V gene. CDR3 in amino acids: CASGLPTPTPGRVLYGYTF. The DNA for the CDR3 is TGTGCTAGTGGTTTGCCAACCCCAACTCCGGGCAGGGTTCTCTATGGCTACACCTTC. Based on the CDR3 plus reference TRBV12-5 and TRBJ1-2, the full variable domain is DARVTQTPRHKVTEMGQEVTMRCQPILGHNTVFWYRQTMMQGLELLAYFRNRAPLDDSGMPKDRFSAEMPDATLATLKIQPSEPRDSAVYFCASGLPTPTPGRVLYGYTFGSGTRLTVV.

The rearrangement joins TRBV12-5 to TRBJ2-3; 15 bases agree with TRBD2. This CDR3 comprises 17 residues. Germline assignment: CDR1 LGHNT and CDR2 FRNRAP. V was pared by 5 bases and J by 3 bases, with 6 bases of the junction left unmatched. The CDR3 nucleotides read TGTGCTAGTGGTCCGAGAGGGACTAGCGGGGGGACAGATACGCAGTATTTT. Protein sequence: CASGPRGTSGGTDTQYF.

This clonotype has a handful of counts. The chain recombines TRBV27 with TRBJ2-1, with D perhaps assigned TRBD1 or TRBD2 (5 bases each). This CDR3 is built from 13 residues. Between the trimmed V and J ends, which lost 5 bases and 6 bases, there was a span of 11 bases. The germline gives CDR1 MNHEY, CDR2 SMNVEV (reference sequence). The CDR3 DNA sequence: TGTGCCAGCAGTCTCGGGACGGTCAATGAGCAGTTCTTC. Protein: CASSLGTVNEQFF.

With respect to this clonotype: Since a much larger clone is just one base distant, this may be a read error. The rearrangement uses TRBV5-1 and TRBJ2-7; TRBD2 matches 7 bases. Trimming removed 4 bases from V and 9 bases from J; junction bases left unmatched: 13. The germline V gene encodes CDR1 SGHRS and CDR2 YFSETQ. This CDR3 has 14 residues. As DNA, the CDR3 is TGCGCCAGCAGCGGTGGACTAGGGTGGGACGGGCAGTACTTC. As protein: CASSGGLGWDGQYF.